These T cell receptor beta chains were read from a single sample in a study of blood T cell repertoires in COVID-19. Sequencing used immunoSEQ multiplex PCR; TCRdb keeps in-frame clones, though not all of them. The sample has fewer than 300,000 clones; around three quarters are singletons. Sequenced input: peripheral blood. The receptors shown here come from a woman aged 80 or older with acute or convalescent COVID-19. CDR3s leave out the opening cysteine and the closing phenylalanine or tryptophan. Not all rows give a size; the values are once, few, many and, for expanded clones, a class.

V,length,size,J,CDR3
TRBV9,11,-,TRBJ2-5,ASSVSEQETQY
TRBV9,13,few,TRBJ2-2,ASSVQGARAGELF
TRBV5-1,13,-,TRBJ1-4,ASSLARGTNEKLF
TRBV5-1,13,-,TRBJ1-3,ASSPQFSSGNTIY
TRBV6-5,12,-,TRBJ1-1,ASSYPAGGNEAF
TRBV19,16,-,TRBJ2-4,ASSKWSGDWEGKNIQY
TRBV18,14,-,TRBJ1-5,ASSLQGQGVGQPQH
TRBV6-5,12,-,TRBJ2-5,ASQHFQGQETQY
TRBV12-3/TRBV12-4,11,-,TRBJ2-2,ASSFYVAGELF
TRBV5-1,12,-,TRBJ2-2,ASSRDLGTGELF
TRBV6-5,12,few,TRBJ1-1,ASTLTGGDTEAF
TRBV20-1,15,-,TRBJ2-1,SASGTSGSLSYNEQF
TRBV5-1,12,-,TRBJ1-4,ASSPVRGNEKLF
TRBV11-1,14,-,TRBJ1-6,ASSLSRDPANSPLH
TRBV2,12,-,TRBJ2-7,ASSEQGTVYEQY
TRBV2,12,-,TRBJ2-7,ASKLDRHTYEQY
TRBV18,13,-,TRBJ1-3,ASSRQGGVGNTIY
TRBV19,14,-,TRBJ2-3,ASRPPGRASTDTQY
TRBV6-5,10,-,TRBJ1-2,ASSPRYYGYT
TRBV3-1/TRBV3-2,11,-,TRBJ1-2,ASSWDRGAGYT
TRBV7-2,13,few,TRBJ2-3,ASSLMRGGIDTQY
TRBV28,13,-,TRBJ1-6,ASSGGTTYNSPLH
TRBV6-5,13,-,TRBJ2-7,ASSYASGIPYEQY
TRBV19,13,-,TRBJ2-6,ASSGRALGANVLT
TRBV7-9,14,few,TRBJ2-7,ASSLGPGERRGEQY
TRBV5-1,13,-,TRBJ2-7,ASTGSGDGSYEQY
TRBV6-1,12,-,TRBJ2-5,ASSEVGQQETQY
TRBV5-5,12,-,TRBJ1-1,ASSIMGQGTEAF
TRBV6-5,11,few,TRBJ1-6,ASSYQFNSPLH
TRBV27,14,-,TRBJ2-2,ASSLRTSGSIGELF
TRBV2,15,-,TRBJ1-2,ASSEQAGKSPGWGYT
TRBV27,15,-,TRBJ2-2,ASSLRSRGLGTGELF
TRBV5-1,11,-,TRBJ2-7,ASSSQGYYEQY
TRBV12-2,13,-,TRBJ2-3,ASRSTSGRPPSQY
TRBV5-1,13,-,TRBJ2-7,ASSLSGPTSYEQY
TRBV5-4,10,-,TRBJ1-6,ASSSPGVPLH
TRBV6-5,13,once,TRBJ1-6,ASRFRTGTNSPLH
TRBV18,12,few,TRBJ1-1,ASSPAQGNTEAF
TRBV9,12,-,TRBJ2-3,ASSDGGITDTQY
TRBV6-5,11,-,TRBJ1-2,ASTTQGSYGYT
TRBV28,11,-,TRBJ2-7,ASVRGDNYEQY
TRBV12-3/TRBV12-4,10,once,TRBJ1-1,ATARSNTEAF
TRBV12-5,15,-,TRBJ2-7,ASGLAYSGQGENEQY
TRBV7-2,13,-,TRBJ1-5,ASSLGDRVNQPQH
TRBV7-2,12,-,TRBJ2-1,ASSLVGRDNEQF
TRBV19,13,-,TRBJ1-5,ASTMTGGSNQPQH
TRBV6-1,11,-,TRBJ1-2,ASSEAGGLGYT
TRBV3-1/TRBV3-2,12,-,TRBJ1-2,ASAAGHTNYGYT